The 21 T cell receptor beta chains reported below all come from one sample, sequenced in a study of T cell responses to AZD1222 COVID-19 vaccine. Clones were sequenced by immunoSEQ multiplex PCR, and TCRdb holds only the in-frame ones, with some missing. Of about 140,000 clones in the sample, 85% to 90% are singletons; the top ten hold approximately 5.7%. This specimen was peripheral blood, taken on day 0 of AZD1222 vaccination. The receptor set was obtained from an adult in good health.

V is TRBV6-5 and J is TRBJ2-7; 9 nucleotides align to TRBD2. Losses at the gene ends were 2 bases for V and 2 bases for J; bases not matched to a gene: 4. Germline CDR1 MNHEY, CDR2 SVGAGI. This CDR3 has 15 amino acids. The CDR3 DNA reads as TGTGCCAGCAGTTACGGGGTAGCGGGAGCCTACGAGCAGTACTTC. Translated, it gives CASSYGVAGAYEQYF.

This chain joins TRBV7-9 and TRBJ1-2, with D perhaps matching TRBD1 (6 bases). CDR1 and CDR2 from the germline V gene are SEHNR and FQNEAQ (reference sequence). The CDR3 has 15 amino acids. Trimming removed 5 bases at V and 4 bases at J, with 17 bases between. In DNA, the CDR3 is TGTGCCAGCAGCCTATCAGATGGACAGTCCTATGGCTACACCTTC. As protein: CASSLSDGQSYGYTF.

CDR3: CASSKLAVPYEQYF. Written as DNA, the CDR3 is TGTGCCAGCAGTAAGCTTGCTGTTCCCTACGAGCAGTACTTC. The chain recombines TRBV6-5 with TRBJ2-7; D is unresolved. Germline CDR1 MNHEY, CDR2 SVGAGI. The CDR3 is 14 amino acids. Trimming took off 5 bases at V and 2 bases at J, with 13 bases between the two ends.

The gene calls are TRBV28 and TRBJ2-5; D not resolved. Per germline, CDR1 MDHEN and CDR2 SYDVKM. The V end lost 5 bases, the J end lost 5 bases, and 9 bases lay between the germline ends. The CDR3 is made up of 12 amino acids. Here the CDR3 reads CASSLLGETQYF. CDR3 DNA sequence: TGTGCCAGCAGTCTCTTAGGGGAGACCCAGTACTTC.

The chain uses TRBV6-4 and TRBJ2-1, with unresolved D. The CDR3 runs 13 residues. CDR1 and CDR2 from the germline V gene are MRHNA and SNTAGT. V lost 0 bases and J lost 5, with 5 bases in between. In DNA, the CDR3 is TGTGCCAGCAGTGACTCGAGTAACAATGAGCAGTTCTTC. The encoded protein is CASSDSSNNEQFF.

The chain has TRBV30 and TRBJ2-7, with 12 bases identical to TRBD1. The germline gives CDR1 GTSNPN, CDR2 SVGIG (reference sequence). J was trimmed by 6 bases and V by 2 bases; bases with no gene match: 8. The CDR3 extends over 15 amino acids. The CDR3 reads CAWSIRGQGAAEQYF. The CDR3 DNA reads as TGTGCCTGGAGTATCAGGGGACAGGGGGCCGCCGAGCAGTACTTC. The full variable domain, completed using reference TRBV30 and TRBJ2-7, is SQTIHQWPATLVQPVGSPLSLECTVEGTSNPNLYWYRQAAGRGLQLLFYSVGIGQISSEVPQNLSASRPQDRQFILSSKKLLLSDSGFYLCAWSIRGQGAAEQYFGPGTRLTVT.

The chain couples TRBV4-3 to TRBJ1-5; D is unclear. Germline CDR1 and CDR2: LGHNA and YSLEER. The CDR3 length is 15 residues. V shed 0 bases and J shed 1 base, with 7 bases lying between them. The CDR3 region is CASSQDHVSNQPQHF. CDR3 DNA sequence: TGCGCCAGCAGCCAAGACCATGTAAGCAATCAGCCCCAGCATTTT.

V and J are TRBV2 and TRBJ1-2; tentatively, D is TRBD1 (5 bases). The CDR3 has 16 residues. V was clipped by 2 bases and J by 0 bases, with 13 bases between them. The germline V gene has CDR1 SNHLY and CDR2 FYNNEI. The CDR3 sequence is CASSEIGAEANYGYTF. Here the CDR3 DNA reads TGTGCCAGCAGTGAAATAGGGGCCGAAGCTAACTATGGCTACACCTTC.

The chain joins TRBV27 to TRBJ2-2; D possibly matches TRBD1 or TRBD2 (5 bases each). CDR1 is MNHEY and CDR2 is SMNVEV in the germline V gene (reference sequence). V lost 4 bases to trimming and J lost 6 bases, with 6 bases between them. This CDR3 contains 12 residues. As DNA, the CDR3 is TGTGCCAGCAGTTGGGGACCCGGGGAGCTGTTTTTT. Amino acid sequence: CASSWGPGELFF.

The chain has TRBV6-5 and TRBJ2-1; D may be TRBD2 (5 bases). V was cut by 2 bases and J by 5 bases, with 16 bases left in between. This CDR3 has 16 amino acids. Germline loops: CDR1 MNHEY, CDR2 SVGAGI. This CDR3 is CASSYRGLVPNNEQFF. The CDR3 DNA sequence: TGTGCCAGCAGTTACAGAGGGCTAGTGCCCAACAATGAGCAGTTCTTC.

V gene TRBV29-1 combines with J gene TRBJ1-4; possible D gene TRBD1, 5 bases. Trimming took 7 bases from V and 0 from J, leaving 12 bases between them. The germline V gene has CDR1 SQVTM and CDR2 ANQGSEA. CDR3 length: 14 amino acids. Here the CDR3 reads CSASKGTTNEKLFF. The CDR3 DNA reads TGCAGCGCCTCTAAGGGGACAACTAATGAAAAACTGTTTTTT.

The J gene is TRBJ2-7, the V gene TRBV3-1 (or the pseudogene TRBV3-2); 7 bases map to TRBD2. The V gene end was trimmed by 2 bases and the J gene end by 3 bases; junction bases not matched to a gene: 10. This CDR3 has 16 amino acids. The germline CDR1 and CDR2 sequences are LGHDT and YNNKEL (reference sequence). This CDR3 is CASSQPTSATVYEQYF. In DNA, the CDR3 is TGTGCCAGCAGCCAACCTACTAGCGCGACGGTCTACGAGCAGTACTTC.

This rearrangement joins TRBV30 to TRBJ1-1; D unresolved. The CDR3 totals 14 residues. Germline loops: CDR1 GTSNPN, CDR2 SVGIG (reference sequence). Trimming left V 0 bases short and J 5 bases short, with 13 bases between. Written as DNA, the CDR3 is TGTGCCTGGAGTGTAACTGTCGCGGAAACTGAAGCTTTCTTT. Translating gives CAWSVTVAETEAFF. Together with reference TRBV30 and TRBJ1-1, the CDR3 gives the full variable domain: SQTIHQWPATLVQPVGSPLSLECTVEGTSNPNLYWYRQAAGRGLQLLFYSVGIGQISSEVPQNLSASRPQDRQFILSSKKLLLSDSGFYLCAWSVTVAETEAFFGQGTRLTVV.

This rearrangement joins TRBV15 to TRBJ2-7, with 9 bases aligning to TRBD1. This CDR3 contains 14 residues. CDR1 and CDR2 from the germline V gene are LNHNV and YYDKDF (reference sequence). Trimming took 1 base from V and 5 from J; bases not matched to a gene: 3. CDR3 sequence (DNA): TGTGCCACCAGCAGAGCCACAGGGGGCGACGAGCAGTACTTC. Its translation is CATSRATGGDEQYF.

This clone occurred once. The genes are TRBV5-4 and TRBJ1-1; D not certain. The CDR3 is 16 amino acids. CDR1 and CDR2 (germline): SGHNT, YYREEE (reference sequence). V was clipped by 2 bases and J by 0 bases, with 14 bases between them. CDR3 sequence (DNA): TGTGCCAGCAGCTTAAGCTATCGGCAGATGAACACTGAAGCTTTCTTT. Residues: CASSLSYRQMNTEAFF.

The rearrangement uses TRBV5-1 and TRBJ1-1; D remains unclear. Germline CDR1 reads SGHRS; CDR2 reads YFSETQ. CDR3 length equals 13 residues. The V end lost 2 bases, the J end lost 1 base, and 6 bases lay between the germline ends. The CDR3 here is CASSLSANTEAFF. CDR3 DNA: TGCGCCAGCAGCTTATCTGCGAACACTGAAGCTTTCTTT.

The V call is TRBV27, the J call TRBJ2-7; D possibly corresponds to TRBD2 (6 bases). V was cut by 3 bases and J by 6 bases, with 18 bases left in between. The germline V gene encodes CDR1 MNHEY and CDR2 SMNVEV (reference sequence). The CDR3 sequence is 15 residues long. CDR3 bases: TGTGCCAGCAGTTTGCCAAGACTAGTAGGGCGCGAGCAGTACTTC. Its translation is CASSLPRLVGREQYF.

The chain recombines TRBV3-1 (or the pseudogene TRBV3-2) with TRBJ2-7, with no clear D. CDR1 and CDR2 (germline): LGHDT, YNNKEL (reference sequence). V was trimmed by 3 bases and J by 7 bases, leaving 16 bases between them. The CDR3 consists of 14 residues. The CDR3 protein is CASSHNSPKGEQYF. The CDR3, as DNA: TGTGCCAGCAGCCATAACTCCCCTAAGGGAGAGCAGTACTTC.

The rearrangement joins TRBV19 to TRBJ1-1; D remains unclear. There are 14 residues in the CDR3. CDR1 is LNHDA, CDR2 SQIVND, per germline (reference sequence). The ends were cut back, 4 bases at V and 0 bases at J, with 9 bases in the middle. The CDR3 loop is CASSSVVMNTEAFF. In nucleotides, the CDR3 is TGTGCCAGTAGTAGCGTGGTCATGAACACTGAAGCTTTCTTT.

This chain uses TRBV10-3 with TRBJ2-2; maybe TRBD1 (5 bases). The germline V gene encodes CDR1 ENHRY and CDR2 SYGVKD. The CDR3 is made up of 15 amino acids. V lost 4 bases, J lost 2 bases, and 11 bases lay in between. The DNA of the CDR3 is TGTGCCATCAGTGGGGCAGGGCGCAACACCGGGGAGCTGTTTTTT. Its translation: CAISGAGRNTGELFF.

The chain uses TRBV19 and TRBJ2-3; 11 nucleotides align to TRBD2. V lost 7 bases and J lost 3; bases outside the gene matches: 3. Per the germline V gene, CDR1 is LNHDA and CDR2 is SQIVND (reference sequence). This CDR3 is built from 14 residues. The CDR3 is CASTPSGRTDTQYF. As DNA, the CDR3 is TGTGCCAGTACTCCTAGCGGGAGGACAGATACGCAGTATTTT.